The 28 T cell receptor beta chains below were found in one sample sequenced in a study of blood T cell repertoires in COVID-19. Using immunoSEQ multiplex PCR, the repertoire was profiled, and TCRdb retains in-frame clones only, with some absent. This table holds 100,000 or so clones, nearly 90% found once. Source material: peripheral blood. These receptor sequences come from a man in his fifties with active COVID-19.

The V and J genes are TRBV4-2 and TRBJ1-1; TRBD1 aligns across 8 bases. From germline, CDR1 is LGHNA and CDR2 YNFKEQ. The CDR3 runs to 14 residues. J was trimmed by 4 bases and V by 1 base; bases with no gene match: 2. Here the CDR3 reads CASSQATGGTEAFF. As DNA, the CDR3 is TGTGCCAGCAGCCAAGCAACAGGGGGCACTGAAGCTTTCTTT.

The gene calls are TRBV5-1 and TRBJ2-3; 8 nucleotides match TRBD2. Trimming at V came to 0 bases and at J to 2 bases, leaving 5 bases not matched to a gene. The CDR3 covers 16 residues. Germline-derived CDR1 and CDR2 are SGHRS and YFSETQ. The CDR3 reads CASSLGAGGNTDTQYF. The CDR3 DNA sequence: TGCGCCAGCAGCTTGGGGGCGGGGGGCAACACAGATACGCAGTATTTT.

The chain combines TRBV5-6 with TRBJ1-2; perhaps TRBD1 as D (5 bases). Per germline, CDR1 SGHDT and CDR2 YYEEEE. CDR3 length: 11 residues. The V end was cut by 5 bases, the J end by 8 bases, with 10 bases between. The CDR3 DNA is TGTGCCAGCAGGGGGCTCGGAGGCTACACCTTC. Its protein product is CASRGLGGYTF.

The chain recombines TRBV20-1 with TRBJ2-1; 10 bases agree with TRBD2. The junction had 15 bases not matched to a gene; V was cut back by 3 bases and J by 10 bases. The CDR3 sequence is 16 residues long. Germline CDR1 is DFQATT and CDR2 is SNEGSKA (reference sequence). The CDR3 loop is CSASKPQLAGLSEQFF. As DNA, the CDR3 is TGCAGTGCTAGTAAACCCCAACTAGCGGGGCTTAGCGAGCAGTTCTTC.

J is TRBJ2-3 and V is TRBV13, with TRBD2 matching 9 bases. The CDR3 totals 18 residues. From germline, CDR1 is PRHDT and CDR2 FYEKMQ (reference sequence). V lost 4 bases, J lost 4 bases, and 15 bases stayed unmatched. CDR3 coding DNA: TGTGCCAGCAGCTCCACCGGTGGACTAGCGAACCCCCCAGATACGCAGTATTTT. It encodes CASSSTGGLANPPDTQYF.

The V gene is TRBV6-2 or TRBV6-3, the J gene TRBJ2-2, with unresolved D. The CDR3 contains 13 residues. Per the germline V gene, CDR1 is MNHEY and CDR2 is SVGEGT. V was shortened by 3 bases and J by 6 bases, with 8 bases between the two germline ends. In nucleotides, the CDR3 is TGTGCCAGCAGTTATCGACTTGCCGGGGAGCTGTTTTTT. Its translation is CASSYRLAGELFF.

The chain recombines TRBV19 with TRBJ1-5; possibly TRBD1 for D (5 bases). V was clipped by 9 bases and J by 0 bases, with 18 bases between them. In germline, CDR1 is LNHDA, CDR2 SQIVND (reference sequence). There are 16 residues in the CDR3. CDR3 loop: CASDWKGLNSNQPQHF. CDR3 DNA sequence: TGTGCCAGCGATTGGAAGGGACTGAATAGCAATCAGCCCCAGCATTTT.

This chain uses TRBV7-9 with TRBJ2-7; 7 positions agree with TRBD2. Germline lookup yields CDR1 SEHNR and CDR2 FQNEAQ (reference sequence). V shed 4 bases and J 5 bases; nucleotides not matched to a gene: 5. The CDR3 spans 13 residues. CDR3 protein: CASSYRRGDEQYF. CDR3 nucleotide sequence: TGTGCCAGCAGCTACCGACGGGGGGACGAGCAGTACTTC.

The chain links TRBV4-1 to TRBJ2-3; 11 nucleotides line up with TRBD2. Germline V gene lookup returns CDR1 MGHRA and CDR2 YSYEKL. This CDR3 comprises 17 residues. The V gene end was trimmed by 4 bases and the J gene end by 5 bases; junction bases not matched to a gene: 11. CDR3 sequence reads: CASSRSGTSGHRDTQYF. The CDR3 DNA reads TGCGCCAGCAGCCGCTCTGGGACTAGCGGACACCGAGATACGCAGTATTTT.

This clone is a singleton in its sample. The genes are TRBV10-3 and TRBJ1-1; D is ambiguous. With 2 bases removed from V and 1 base from J, the gap between germline ends came to 11 bases. The CDR3 consists of 15 residues. Germline-derived CDR1 and CDR2 are ENHRY and SYGVKD. The CDR3 here is CAISESVLGNTEAFF. CDR3 nucleotide sequence: TGTGCCATCAGTGAGAGCGTTCTGGGGAACACTGAAGCTTTCTTT.

This chain links TRBV5-1 with TRBJ2-7, with TRBD1 matching over 7 bases. CDR1 SGHRS and CDR2 YFSETQ come from the germline V gene. The CDR3 runs to 15 residues. Unmatched junction bases numbered 7, after V lost 0 bases and J lost 4 bases. The CDR3 DNA reads TGCGCCAGCAGCTTGGGCGCACAGGGGAAATACGAGCAGTACTTC. Translating it yields CASSLGAQGKYEQYF.

The chain links TRBV14 to TRBJ1-2; D unresolved. CDR1 and CDR2 from the germline V gene are SGHDN and FVKESK. The CDR3 is 13 residues long. The V end lost 3 bases, the J end lost 4 bases, and 9 bases lay between the germline ends. The CDR3 region has the DNA TGTGCCAGCAGCCAGAGGGCCTCCTATGGCTACACCTTC. Protein: CASSQRASYGYTF.

The chain combines TRBV6-5 with TRBJ2-6; 7 bases map to TRBD1. Germline CDR1 and CDR2: MNHEY and SVGAGI. The CDR3 spans 15 residues. Trimming removed 5 bases from V and 4 bases from J; junction bases left unmatched: 5. The DNA for the CDR3 is TGTGCCAGCAGTCCAGGGACAGCGGGGGCCAACGTCCTGACTTTC. Its protein product is CASSPGTAGANVLTF.

This chain uses TRBV9 with TRBJ2-1; 8 bases align to TRBD2. J lost 2 bases, V lost 4 bases, and 8 bases had no gene match. The CDR3 is 16 residues long. The germline V gene encodes CDR1 SGDLS and CDR2 YYNGEE. The CDR3 sequence is CASSPPRGGTYNEQFF. The CDR3 coding sequence is TGTGCCAGCAGCCCCCCGCGCGGGGGGACCTACAATGAGCAGTTCTTC.

The V and J genes are TRBV4-2 and TRBJ2-2, with 10 bases matching TRBD2. Losses at the gene ends were 3 bases for V and 7 bases for J; bases not matched to a gene: 11. CDR3 size: 17 residues. Germline CDR1 is LGHNA and CDR2 is YNFKEQ. The CDR3, as DNA: TGTGCCAGCAGCCAGGGTAGCGGGGGGATAGAGGTCGGGGAGCTGTTTTTT. This encodes CASSQGSGGIEVGELFF.

The chain carries TRBV3-1 (or the pseudogene TRBV3-2) and TRBJ2-7; TRBD1 agrees at 7 bases. J lost 4 bases, V lost 2 bases, and 2 bases had no gene match. CDR3 length equals 13 residues. Germline loops: CDR1 LGHDT, CDR2 YNNKEL (reference sequence). Here the CDR3 reads CASSQIQGYEQYF. CDR3 nucleotides: TGTGCCAGCAGCCAAATACAGGGGTACGAGCAGTACTTC.

V usage is TRBV7-9 and J usage is TRBJ1-5; D perhaps matches TRBD1 (5 bases). This CDR3 has 16 amino acids. Trimming removed 1 base from V and 1 base from J, with 11 bases in between. Germline loops: CDR1 SEHNR, CDR2 FQNEAQ (reference sequence). The CDR3, as DNA: TGTGCCAGCAGCTTAGTCGACCGGGGGAGCAATCAGCCCCAGCATTTT. It translates to CASSLVDRGSNQPQHF.

The CDR3 region is CASGRVGNTIYF. The CDR3 region has the DNA TGTGCCAGCGGCCGGGTAGGAAACACCATATATTTT. This chain links TRBV11-2 with TRBJ1-3; D remains unclear. The germline gives CDR1 SGHAT, CDR2 FQNNGV. Deletions cut 8 bases from V and 4 bases from J, with 9 bases between. The length of the CDR3 is 12 residues.

V and J are TRBV7-3 and TRBJ2-3, with a possible D match to TRBD2 (6 bases). The CDR3 has 14 amino acids. V was trimmed by 3 bases and J by 5 bases, leaving 12 bases between them. Germline V CDR1 and CDR2: SGHTA, FQGTGA. The CDR3 is CASSLGGVEDTQYF. CDR3 sequence (DNA): TGTGCCAGCAGCTTGGGCGGGGTCGAAGATACGCAGTATTTT.

In its sample, this clone was seen once. The rearrangement uses TRBV6-5 and TRBJ1-2, with D possibly TRBD1 on 6 matching bases. Trimming shortened V by 6 bases and J by 2 bases, and 16 bases separated the two germline ends. The CDR3 is made up of 15 amino acids. Germline CDR1 is MNHEY and CDR2 is SVGAGI. CDR3 bases: TGTGCCAGCAGCCTCATAGACAGGCAAAACTATGGCTACACCTTC. Its translation is CASSLIDRQNYGYTF.

This sequence joins TRBV19 and TRBJ2-6; 8 bases map to TRBD1. The V and J ends lost 6 bases and 2 bases, in that order; junction bases with no gene match: 3. Germline loops: CDR1 LNHDA, CDR2 SQIVND (reference sequence). The CDR3 is 15 residues long. CDR3 in amino acids: CASSLDRAGANVLTF. CDR3 bases: TGTGCCAGTAGCCTGGACAGGGCTGGGGCCAACGTCCTGACTTTC.

The V call is TRBV30, the J call TRBJ2-5; 10 nucleotides match TRBD1. The CDR3 length is 13 residues. V lost 5 bases, J lost 5 bases, and 5 bases stayed unmatched. The germline V gene has CDR1 GTSNPN and CDR2 SVGIG (reference sequence). CDR3 coding DNA: TGTGCCTGGGGACAGGGGGTTGTGGAGACCCAGTACTTC. Its translation: CAWGQGVVETQYF.

This chain's CDR3 is CASAGTGSYEQYF. CDR3 coding DNA: TGTGCTAGTGCGGGGACAGGATCCTACGAGCAGTACTTC. This chain uses TRBV12-5 with TRBJ2-7, with 8 bases aligning to TRBD1. From germline, CDR1 is LGHNT and CDR2 FRNRAP. V was clipped by 7 bases and J by 1 base; unmatched bases: 3. The CDR3 contains 13 residues.

V gene TRBV6-4 combines with J gene TRBJ2-2, with D tentatively TRBD2 (5 bases). The CDR3 totals 14 residues. Trimming removed 4 bases from V and 2 bases from J, with 8 bases in between. Germline assignment: CDR1 MRHNA and CDR2 SNTAGT. CDR3 sequence: CASSVEVNTGELFF. In DNA form, the CDR3 reads TGTGCCAGCAGTGTGGAGGTCAACACCGGGGAGCTGTTTTTT.

This clone was seen a single time. This sequence joins TRBV2 and TRBJ2-2, with D possibly being TRBD2 (6 bases). The germline CDR1 and CDR2 sequences are SNHLY and FYNNEI. The CDR3 is 14 amino acids. The V end lost 6 bases, the J end lost 0 bases, and 8 bases lay between the germline ends. The CDR3 bases are TGTGCCAGCAGCGCGGGGTCGAACACCGGGGAGCTGTTTTTT. It translates to CASSAGSNTGELFF.

The chain has TRBV24-1 and TRBJ2-3; unclear D gene. The CDR3 runs to 11 residues. Trimming took 2 bases from V and 8 from J, leaving 4 bases between them. CDR1 and CDR2 (germline): KGHDR, SFDVKD. The DNA of the CDR3 is TGTGCCACCAGTGATTCTAGTACGCAGTATTTT. Translation: CATSDSSTQYF.

The rearrangement links TRBV6-6 to TRBJ2-1; TRBD1 agrees at 8 bases. Trimming cost V 2 bases and J 6 bases; bases outside gene matches: 0. The CDR3 covers 13 residues. Germline CDR1 and CDR2: MNHNY and SVGAGI (reference sequence). In DNA form, the CDR3 reads TGTGCCAGCAGTTACGGACAGGGCAATGAGCAGTTCTTC. This gives the protein CASSYGQGNEQFF.

This clone appeared once. The chain couples TRBV3-1 (or the pseudogene TRBV3-2) to TRBJ1-1; 8 nucleotides align to TRBD1. The V and J ends lost 3 bases and 4 bases, in that order; junction bases with no gene match: 10. This CDR3 spans 16 amino acids. CDR1 is LGHDT, CDR2 YNNKEL, per germline (reference sequence). The CDR3 nucleotides read TGTGCCAGCAGCCATTCAGTTACTACAGGGGGCACTGAAGCTTTCTTT. Amino acid sequence: CASSHSVTTGGTEAFF.